Below, 10 T cell receptor beta chains from the same sample are listed, as sequenced in a study of blood T cells in healthy people across ages. A second PCR, run for about 6 to 11 cycles, used a sample-barcoded 5' primer plus a J-beta primer mix. One entry per CDR3 protein, called by TCRdb with MiXCR from the 5' RACE reads. The sample lists roughly 2 million distinct CDR3 sequences; approximately 50% were seen once. The specimen sequenced was blood. These receptor sequences come from a middle-aged woman in good health.

A remark on this clonotype: One end of the junction does not line up with germline, which may come from a read error. This chain links TRBV6-6 with TRBJ2-3; 8 bases map to TRBD1. This CDR3 comprises 15 residues. Germline CDR1 and CDR2: MNHNY and SVGAGI (reference sequence). CDR3 residues: CASITTGAPSDMQYF. CDR3 sequence (DNA): TGTGCCAGCATCACGACAGGGGCCCCTTCAGATATGCAGTATTTT.

The chain links TRBV5-1 to TRBJ2-3; 12 nucleotides line up with TRBD2. This CDR3 has 19 amino acids. In germline, CDR1 is SGHRS, CDR2 YFSETQ. V shed 0 bases and J 1 base; nucleotides not matched to a gene: 9. The CDR3 DNA is TGCGCCAGCAGCTTGGCCTCTAGCGGGGGGGACTCCGGCACAGATACGCAGTATTTT. Its translation: CASSLASSGGDSGTDTQYF. The complete variable domain, with remaining parts taken from reference TRBV5-1 and TRBJ2-3, reads KAGVTQTPRYLIKTRGQQVTLSCSPISGHRSVSWYQQTPGQGLQFLFEYFSETQRNKGNFPGRFSGRQFSNSRSEMNVSTLELGDSALYLCASSLASSGGDSGTDTQYFGPGTRLTVL.

The chain links TRBV7-3 to TRBJ2-1; 14 nucleotides match TRBD2. The CDR3 has 20 amino acids. Trimming removed 5 bases from V and 1 base from J; junction bases left unmatched: 13. The germline V gene has CDR1 SGHTA and CDR2 FQGTGA. The CDR3: CASSPGTSGGTHSSYNEQFF. CDR3 in DNA: TGTGCCAGCAGCCCCGGGACTAGCGGGGGCACCCACTCATCCTACAATGAGCAGTTCTTC.

The genes are TRBV20-1 and TRBJ2-5, with D possibly being TRBD1 (6 bases). CDR3 length: 15 residues. Germline loops: CDR1 DFQATT, CDR2 SNEGSKA (reference sequence). V was clipped by 4 bases and J by 3 bases, with 18 bases between them. Here the CDR3 DNA reads TGCAGTGCTACACCCCCGCGCCAGGGGAAAGAGACCCAGTACTTC. Protein sequence: CSATPPRQGKETQYF.

The V call is TRBV7-6, the J call TRBJ1-1; a possible D gene is TRBD1 (5 bases). This CDR3 has 14 residues. The germline gives CDR1 SGHVS, CDR2 FNYEAQ. V dropped 5 bases and J dropped 1 base, with 11 bases sitting between them. The CDR3 nucleotides are TGTGCCAGCAGCAAGGACATAACGAACACTGAAGCTTTCTTT. Its translation: CASSKDITNTEAFF. The variable domain in full, with the rest retrieved from reference TRBV7-6 and TRBJ1-1, is GAGVSQSPRYKVTKRGQDVALRCDPISGHVSLYWYRQALGQGPEFLTYFNYEAQQDKSGLPNDRFSAERPEGSISTLTIQRTEQRDSAMYRCASSKDITNTEAFFGQGTRLTVV.

This clonotype showed up just a few times. The chain has TRBV7-2 and TRBJ1-2; the D is unclear. V lost 4 bases and J 5 bases, leaving 11 bases between the germline ends. The CDR3 is 13 residues long. The germline gives CDR1 SGHTA, CDR2 FQGNSA. CDR3 nucleotides: TGTGCCAGCAGCTCCCAGGTGGGGTATGGCTACACCTTC. Residues: CASSSQVGYGYTF.

This chain uses TRBV28 with TRBJ2-7; D is perhaps TRBD2 (6 bases). Between the trimmed V and J ends, which lost 7 bases and 1 base, there was a span of 14 bases. CDR1 is MDHEN and CDR2 is SYDVKM in the germline V gene. This CDR3 has 14 amino acids. CDR3 residues: CASTGGGRSYEQYF. CDR3 bases: TGTGCCAGCACCGGTGGAGGGCGATCCTACGAGCAGTACTTC. The full variable domain, its missing parts supplied by reference TRBV28 and TRBJ2-7, is DVKVTQSSRYLVKRTGEKVFLECVQDMDHENMFWYRQDPGLGLRLIYFSYDVKMKEKGDIPEGYSVSREKKERFSLILESASTNQTSMYLCASTGGGRSYEQYFGPGTRLTVT.

The CDR3 is CASSYSQGLGEKLFF. The CDR3 bases are TGTGCCAGCAGTTACTCGCAGGGCCTGGGGGAAAAACTGTTTTTT. The chain is built from TRBV6-6 and TRBJ1-4; maybe TRBD1 (5 bases). Germline assignment: CDR1 MNHNY and CDR2 SVGAGI (reference sequence). Trimming took 0 bases from V and 8 from J, leaving 13 bases between them. There are 15 residues in the CDR3.

The V call is TRBV6-6, the J call TRBJ1-2; weak D call: TRBD1 (6 bases). The CDR3 loop spans 16 amino acids. V was pared by 2 bases and J by 6 bases, with 19 bases between. In germline, CDR1 is MNHNY, CDR2 SVGAGI (reference sequence). Here the CDR3 reads CASSYQQGLGWDGYTF. The DNA for the CDR3 is TGTGCCAGCAGTTACCAACAGGGCCTAGGTTGGGATGGCTACACCTTC.

The J gene is TRBJ2-3, the V gene TRBV20-1; 7 bases map to TRBD2. The CDR3 consists of 15 residues. V trimming: 3 bases; J trimming: 3 bases; junction bases outside the gene matches: 9. Per the germline V gene, CDR1 is DFQATT and CDR2 is SNEGSKA (reference sequence). CDR3 in DNA: TGCAGTGCTAGTGGGCTAGCGGTCCCAACAGATACGCAGTATTTT. Its translation: CSASGLAVPTDTQYF.